This note documents a single T cell receptor beta chain sequence. The record originates from a study of technical replicates of blood from several donors. Some clones are missing from TCRdb's copy, which holds only in-frame ones; the method was immunoSEQ multiplex PCR. Seen here are about 88,000 clones, just under 95% observed once, and the top ten hold 0.2% to 0.3%. Germline values: CDR1 SGHNT, CDR2 YYREEE (reference sequence). V was shortened by 0 bases and J by 3 bases, with 9 bases between the two germline ends. This CDR3 has 15 residues. The chain recombines TRBV5-4 with TRBJ1-4, with D hard to call. Sequencing input: T cells isolated from PBMCs. This clonotype originated in a human donor in good health. CDR3 DNA sequence: TGTGCCAGCAGCTTGGACTGGGGAGCTAATGAAAAACTGTTTTTT. It codes for CASSLDWGANEKLFF.